The 15 T cell receptor beta chains given below trace back to one sample, sequenced in a study of T-cell reconstitution after alpha-beta-depleted transplantation in children. The library targeted TCRbeta and was prepared with unique molecular identifiers. TCRdb reanalysed the PCR reads using MiXCR and keeps one entry per CDR3 protein. This table has 200,000 to 300,000 distinct CDR3 sequences, more than 10% appearing once. The sequences come from PBMCs from the stem cell graft donor, collected from the stem cell graft. These receptors were collected from a human donor who donated a stem cell graft to a child with acute lymphoblastic leukemia.

This clonotype was detected ten times or more. V is TRBV29-1 and J is TRBJ2-3; the D gene is possibly TRBD2 (6 bases). CDR3 length: 15 residues. Germline CDR1 SQVTM, CDR2 ANQGSEA. Trimming cost V 1 base and J 8 bases, with 19 bases left between them. The DNA for the CDR3 is TGCAGCGTTGAAGGGGGCTCCGACGGGAGAGCTACGCAGTATTTT. As protein: CSVEGGSDGRATQYF.

The sample holds many counts of this clonotype. The chain combines TRBV7-2 with TRBJ2-1; tentatively, D is TRBD2 (5 bases). V was shortened by 6 bases and J by 5 bases, with 17 bases between the two germline ends. The CDR3 has 15 residues. Germline CDR1 SGHTA, CDR2 FQGNSA. The CDR3 DNA follows: TGTGCCAGCAGGTCCGGTGGGGAGATCCACAATGAGCAGTTCTTC. Translated, it gives CASRSGGEIHNEQFF.

This clonotype was seen repeatedly, ten times or more. J is TRBJ2-1 and V is TRBV27; no firm D call. The CDR3 is 15 residues long. Trimming removed 2 bases at V and 3 bases at J, with 11 bases between. Germline V lookup: CDR1 MNHEY, CDR2 SMNVEV (reference sequence). DNA of the CDR3: TGTGCCAGCAGTTTAGAAACTGGAAACTACAATGAGCAGTTCTTC. It encodes CASSLETGNYNEQFF.

This clonotype was detected a few times. The chain joins TRBV7-2 to TRBJ2-2, with D tentatively TRBD2 (6 bases). The CDR3 length is 16 residues. CDR1 is SGHTA and CDR2 is FQGNSA in the germline V gene. Trimming removed 2 bases at V and 3 bases at J, with 13 bases between. Written as DNA, the CDR3 is TGTGCCAGCAGCTTAATTCGGAGGGCAGACACCGGGGAGCTGTTTTTT. Amino acids: CASSLIRRADTGELFF.

This clonotype has at least ten counts. This rearrangement joins TRBV6-5 to TRBJ2-3; a possible D gene is TRBD1 (6 bases). The V end lost 5 bases, the J end lost 2 bases, and 14 bases lay between the germline ends. Germline-derived CDR1 and CDR2 are MNHEY and SVGAGI. This CDR3 spans 15 amino acids. CDR3 nucleotide sequence: TGTGCCAGCAGTCGACAGGTATACCTCACAGATACGCAGTATTTT. It is translated as CASSRQVYLTDTQYF.

The rearrangement uses TRBV11-3 and TRBJ2-5; TRBD1 agrees at 7 bases. The ends lost 5 bases at V and 5 bases at J; junction bases unmatched: 8. The CDR3 has 14 residues. Germline V gives CDR1 SGHNT, CDR2 YENEEA. CDR3 amino acids: CASSAGQARETQYF. CDR3 sequence (DNA): TGTGCCAGCAGCGCAGGACAGGCGAGGGAGACCCAGTACTTC.

In its sample, this clonotype was seen many times. This chain links TRBV7-3 with TRBJ2-7, with 8 bases identical to TRBD2. From germline, CDR1 is SGHTA and CDR2 FQGTGA. The CDR3 has 14 residues. V was pared by 1 base and J by 7 bases, with 6 bases of the junction left unmatched. The DNA of the CDR3 is TGTGCCAGCAGCTTAAGTAGCGGGACGGGAGAGCAGTACTTC. This codes for CASSLSSGTGEQYF.

This clonotype was detected many times. The chain couples TRBV5-1 to TRBJ1-1, with D maybe TRBD1 (5 bases). V lost 6 bases to trimming and J lost 3 bases, with 15 bases between them. The germline gives CDR1 SGHRS, CDR2 YFSETQ. The CDR3 has 14 residues. The CDR3 here is CASKPAGAYTEAFF. The DNA of the CDR3 is TGCGCCAGCAAACCGGCCGGGGCCTACACTGAAGCTTTCTTT.

This clonotype was observed many times. The V gene is TRBV30, the J gene TRBJ2-7; D call uncertain. Germline CDR1 is GTSNPN and CDR2 is SVGIG (reference sequence). The CDR3 length is 11 residues. Trimming cost V 2 bases and J 2 bases, with 4 bases left between them. The CDR3, as DNA: TGTGCCTGGAGTTCAACCTACGAGCAGTACTTC. It translates to CAWSSTYEQYF.

This clonotype occurred many times. This chain connects TRBV28 to TRBJ2-3; D possibly corresponds to TRBD2 (6 bases). The CDR3 spans 15 residues. Trimming stripped 2 bases from V and 5 bases from J, with 14 bases between. Germline V gene sequence: CDR1 MDHEN, CDR2 SYDVKM. The CDR3 DNA sequence: TGTGCCAGCAGTTTAAGGGGACTCCAAGGAGATACGCAGTATTTT. Translated, it gives CASSLRGLQGDTQYF.

This clonotype was seen repeatedly, ten times or more. V usage is TRBV11-2 and J usage is TRBJ2-2, with TRBD1 as a possible D gene (6 bases). The CDR3 runs 18 residues. Germline V lookup: CDR1 SGHAT, CDR2 FQNNGV. Trimming removed 5 bases at V and 2 bases at J, with 21 bases between. The CDR3 loop reads CASSPQQDRDKNTGELFF. The CDR3 nucleotides read TGTGCCAGCAGCCCCCAACAAGACCGGGACAAAAACACCGGGGAGCTGTTTTTT.

This clonotype was picked up many times. For the CDR3, the DNA is TGCAGTGCTAGTAGTTTGTCGGGGGGGCCCGATGAGCAGTTCTTC. Its translation: CSASSLSGGPDEQFF. The rearrangement uses TRBV20-1 and TRBJ2-1, with 8 positions matching TRBD2. CDR1 and CDR2 from the germline V gene are DFQATT and SNEGSKA (reference sequence). V lost 3 bases, J lost 8 bases, and 12 bases stayed unmatched. This CDR3 spans 15 amino acids.

This clonotype has ten or more counts. V usage is TRBV5-1 and J usage is TRBJ2-7, with 7 bases that match TRBD1. Germline V CDR1 and CDR2: SGHRS, YFSETQ. There are 14 residues in the CDR3. V was clipped by 4 bases and J by 0 bases; unmatched bases: 4. CDR3: CASSERTGSYEQYF. The CDR3, as DNA: TGCGCCAGCAGCGAAAGGACAGGCTCCTACGAGCAGTACTTC.

With respect to this clonotype: This clone may be a read error of a much larger clone one base away. The genes are TRBV12-3 or TRBV12-4 and TRBJ2-3, with a weak D call TRBD2 (6 bases). This CDR3 is 15 amino acids long. CDR3 bases: TGTGCCAACAGTTGGCGCTGGGGGGGCACAGATACGCAGTATTTT. Its protein is CANSWRWGGTDTQYF.

This clonotype was recorded at least ten times. The gene calls are TRBV28 and TRBJ1-6; 8 bases are shared with TRBD1. The trim removed 3 bases at V and 10 bases at J, leaving 8 bases unmatched. Germline V gene sequence: CDR1 MDHEN, CDR2 SYDVKM. CDR3 length: 15 amino acids. CDR3 nucleotide sequence: TGTGCCAGCAGTTTGGCGGACAGGGCCATATCACCCCTCCACTTT. It codes for CASSLADRAISPLHF.